This TCR beta chain was identified during a study of tumor-infiltrating lymphocytes in primary liver carcinoma. Study context: Spanning 4.2 to 10 cm, the tumors were T1-T3 N0M0.

Remarks on this clonotype: A read error may be the cause here, since a much bigger clone is one base away. This is likely a read error, given that the CDR3 carries no conserved phenylalanine or tryptophan at its end.

The researchers produced TCR beta cDNA from 500 to 550 ng total RNA with a constant-region primer. Modified slightly, ARM-PCR produced TCR beta libraries over three nested multiplex PCR rounds. Two initial PCR rounds of ten to eleven cycles each paired TRBV1-TRBV30 forward primers with a C-beta reverse primer. Via MiXCR, TCRdb re-called the multiplex PCR reads, giving one row per CDR3 protein. The data contain fewer than 350,000 distinct CDR3 sequences, less than 65% of them singletons. Germline values: CDR1 MGHRA, CDR2 YSYEKL. V was pared by 4 bases and J by 2 bases, with 21 bases between. The CDR3 sequence is 17 residues long. Extraction also yielded germline DNA, while blood RNA was obtained from unsorted whole blood.

The sample consisted of peripheral blood. The receptor was derived from a man aged 35-49 years with primary liver carcinoma and hepatitis B virus infection. V usage is TRBV4-1 and J usage is TRBJ2-7; possible D gene TRBD2, 7 bases. CDR3 nucleotide sequence: TGCGCCAGCAGCCGGAACCCGCTGGGGGGGGCAACCTACGAGCAGTACCTC. Translation gives CASSRNPLGGATYEQYL.